A single sample gave rise to the 2 T cell receptor beta chains below, sequenced in a study of blood T cell repertoires in COVID-19. Here immunoSEQ multiplex PCR was the method, and the copy in TCRdb shows in-frame clones only, minus some. The sample lists about 310,000 clones; approximately 85% were seen once. The sequenced sample consisted of PBMCs or T cells enriched from blood (not recorded which). The receptors were sampled from a man under 40 who had recovered from COVID-19.

This chain connects TRBV9 to TRBJ1-1; unclear D gene. CDR1 is SGDLS, CDR2 YYNGEE, per germline. V dropped 2 bases and J dropped 3 bases, with 8 bases sitting between them. The CDR3 is 13 residues long. The CDR3 sequence is CASSVLSYTEAFF. DNA for the CDR3: TGTGCCAGCAGCGTTTTAAGCTACACTGAAGCTTTCTTT.

The chain combines TRBV4-2 with TRBJ2-1; 12 positions match TRBD1. CDR1 LGHNA and CDR2 YNFKEQ come from the germline V gene. This CDR3 spans 15 amino acids. V shed 2 bases and J 9 bases; nucleotides not matched to a gene: 5. The CDR3 coding sequence is TGTGCCAGCAGCCAAACGGGACAGGGGGCCCCTGAGCAGTTCTTC. Encoded protein: CASSQTGQGAPEQFF.